The source of this TCR beta chain is a study of molecular identifiers for immune sequencing clone quantification. General study findings and limits: Spiked TCR RNA from one Jurkat cell reportedly showed up when mixed among 950,000 to 1,000,000 naive cells.

Germline CDR1 is MGHRA and CDR2 is YSYEKL. The CDR3 length is 15 residues. V trimming: 4 bases; J trimming: 8 bases; junction bases outside the gene matches: 10. This clonotype was counted at least ten times. Its target is unknown. With listed TCR primers and previously described methods, bulk TCR libraries were prepared. TCRdb redid the calling of the PCR reads with MiXCR, one entry per CDR3 protein. Here the sample spans over 550,000 distinct CDR3 sequences, 25% being singletons. The naive CD8 libraries originated from between 20,000 and 1,000,000 sorted cells and drew on 10%, 30% or 50% RNA. Sorted naive CD8 T cells were those defined as CD8+CD4-CCR7+CD45RA+.

This TCR was recovered from a human donor in good health. Some libraries in this study had Jurkat cell RNA spiked in. The chain has TRBV4-1 and TRBJ1-1, with 10 nucleotides matching TRBD1. The material sequenced was naive CD8+ T cells from blood, with Jurkat cell RNA spiked in. Subset specified: FACS-sorted CD8+CD4-CCR7+CD45RA+ naive T cells. In DNA form, the CDR3 reads TGCGCCAGCAGCCTCGCGGGGACAGGGGCCACCGAAGCTTTCTTT. It translates to CASSLAGTGATEAFF.